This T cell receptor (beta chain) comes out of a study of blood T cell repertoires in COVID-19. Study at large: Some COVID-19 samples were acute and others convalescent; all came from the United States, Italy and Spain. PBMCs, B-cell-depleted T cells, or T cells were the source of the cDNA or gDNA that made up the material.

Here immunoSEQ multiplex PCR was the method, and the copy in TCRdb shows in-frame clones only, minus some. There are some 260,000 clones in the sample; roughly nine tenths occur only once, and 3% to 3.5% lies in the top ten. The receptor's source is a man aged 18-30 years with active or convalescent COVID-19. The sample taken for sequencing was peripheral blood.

The CDR3: CATSDRGLVFGGNEQFF. CDR3 nucleotides: TGTGCCACCAGTGACCGCGGGCTAGTTTTCGGCGGCAATGAGCAGTTCTTC. The chain links TRBV24-1 to TRBJ2-1; D might be TRBD2 (5 bases). Germline CDR1 is KGHDR and CDR2 is SFDVKD. This CDR3 comprises 17 residues. Trimming removed 4 bases from V and 6 bases from J, with 21 bases in between.